A selection of T cell receptor beta chains follows, all from one sample in a study of cytomegalovirus exposure and HLA in healthy donors. Using immunoSEQ multiplex PCR, the repertoire was profiled, and TCRdb retains in-frame clones only, with some absent. Among about 210,000 clones, over 70% were seen once, and the ten largest hold approximately 1.6%. Sequencing was done on a sample of PBMCs. The source is a man in his forties or fifties in good health and CMV-seropositive. Both conserved end residues are part of each CDR3. Each record gives: D gene, J gene, V gene, clone size, CDR3 protein, CDR3 DNA. D genes are given only for firm matches. A row's size may be missing; if present it is once, few, many or a size class.

>TRBD1|TRBJ2-7|TRBV18|-
CASSPGTGNSYEQYF
TGTGCCAGCTCACCCGGGACAGGGAACTCCTACGAGCAGTACTTC
>-|TRBJ1-1|TRBV6-5|-
CASSPRTSNTEAFF
TGTGCCAGCAGTCCCAGGACTTCGAACACTGAAGCTTTCTTT
>TRBD1|TRBJ1-1|TRBV5-6|-
CASSMDRDNTEAFF
TGTGCCAGCAGCATGGACAGGGATAACACTGAAGCTTTCTTT
>TRBD1|TRBJ1-5|TRBV30|-
CAFNRGQSNQPQHF
TGTGCCTTCAACAGGGGGCAAAGCAATCAGCCCCAGCATTTT
>-|TRBJ1-2|TRBV4-2|-
CASSQGISGVHGYTF
TGTGCCAGCAGCCAAGGGATAAGCGGGGTCCATGGCTACACCTTC
>TRBD1|TRBJ2-7|TRBV18|few
CASSPSGQGYYEQYF
TGTGCCAGCTCACCGTCGGGACAGGGATACTACGAGCAGTACTTC
>-|TRBJ2-3|TRBV7-8|-
CASSPGQRPDTQYF
TGTGCCAGCAGCCCAGGGCAAAGGCCAGATACGCAGTATTTT
>-|TRBJ1-1|TRBV4-1|-
CASSQVGNAEAFF
TGCGCCAGCAGCCAAGTGGGCAACGCTGAAGCTTTCTTT
>-|TRBJ1-5|TRBV2|-
CASSAYNQPQHF
TGTGCCAGCAGTGCGTATAATCAGCCCCAGCATTTT
>TRBD1|TRBJ1-3|TRBV5-4|once
CASSLGGGPGDTIYF
TGTGCCAGCAGCTTGGGAGGGGGCCCCGGAGACACCATATATTTT
>TRBD1|TRBJ2-1|TRBV27|once
CASSLLGQGKFF
TGTGCCAGCAGTTTACTCGGACAGGGAAAGTTCTTC
>TRBD2|TRBJ2-5|TRBV5-4|-
CASSVRLAGGQETQYF
TGTGCCAGCAGCGTAAGACTAGCGGGAGGGCAAGAGACCCAGTACTTC
>-|TRBJ2-1|TRBV28|-
CASKNRGGFFNEQFF
TGTGCCAGCAAAAACAGGGGGGGATTTTTTAATGAGCAGTTCTTC
>-|TRBJ1-2|TRBV10-3|-
CAIKWKGNYGYTF
TGTGCCATCAAGTGGAAGGGGAACTATGGCTACACCTTC
>-|TRBJ1-1|TRBV2|-
CASSGQSNTEAFF
TGTGCCAGCAGCGGACAGTCGAACACTGAAGCTTTCTTT
>-|TRBJ1-2|TRBV27|-
CASSLSGGGIYYGYTF
TGTGCCAGCAGTTTATCGGGGGGGGGAATATATTACGGCTACACCTTC
>-|TRBJ2-7|TRBV5-8|-
CASSLGGYPYEQYF
TGTGCCAGCAGCTTGGGAGGTTACCCCTACGAGCAGTACTTC
>TRBD2|TRBJ2-1|TRBV7-2|once
CASSLSSGPYNEQFF
TGTGCCAGCAGCTTGAGTAGCGGGCCCTACAATGAGCAGTTCTTC
>-|TRBJ1-2|TRBV19|-
CASSRLPNYGYTF
TGTGCCAGTAGTCGCCTACCTAACTATGGCTACACCTTC
>TRBD2|TRBJ2-1|TRBV18|-
CASSQRTSTGDNEQFF
TGTGCCAGCTCACAGCGGACTAGCACGGGCGACAATGAGCAGTTCTTC
>TRBD2|TRBJ2-1|TRBV2|-
CASSEGGGRNSYNEQFF
TGTGCCAGCAGTGAGGGGGGCGGGAGGAACTCCTACAATGAGCAGTTCTTC
>-|TRBJ2-7|TRBV7-2|-
CASSPGMRNVRYEQYF
TGTGCCAGCAGCCCGGGAATGAGGAACGTTCGCTACGAGCAGTACTTC
>-|TRBJ1-5|TRBV6-1|-
CASSERAFSNQPQHF
TGTGCCAGCAGTGAGAGGGCTTTTAGCAATCAGCCCCAGCATTTT
>TRBD1|TRBJ2-1|TRBV4-3|-
CASNPGTGVDEQFF
TGCGCCAGCAACCCCGGGACAGGGGTTGATGAGCAGTTCTTC
>-|TRBJ1-2|TRBV2|-
CASSAQGSNYGYTF
TGTGCCAGCAGCGCGCAGGGGTCTAACTATGGCTACACCTTC
>TRBD2|TRBJ2-7|TRBV6-5|-
CASSYGLAGPSYEQYF
TGTGCCAGCAGTTACGGACTAGCGGGACCGTCCTACGAGCAGTACTTC
>TRBD1|TRBJ2-4|TRBV5-6|-
CASSLSPGQGAMAKNIQYF
TGTGCCAGCAGCTTGTCCCCGGGACAGGGGGCAATGGCCAAAAACATTCAGTACTTC
>-|TRBJ1-1|TRBV19|-
CASSIDRGTEAFF
TGTGCCAGTAGTATAGACCGGGGCACTGAAGCTTTCTTT
>TRBD2|TRBJ2-6|TRBV6-4|-
CASSRTSGISGANVLTF
TGTGCCAGCAGCCGGACTAGCGGCATCTCTGGGGCCAACGTCCTGACTTTC